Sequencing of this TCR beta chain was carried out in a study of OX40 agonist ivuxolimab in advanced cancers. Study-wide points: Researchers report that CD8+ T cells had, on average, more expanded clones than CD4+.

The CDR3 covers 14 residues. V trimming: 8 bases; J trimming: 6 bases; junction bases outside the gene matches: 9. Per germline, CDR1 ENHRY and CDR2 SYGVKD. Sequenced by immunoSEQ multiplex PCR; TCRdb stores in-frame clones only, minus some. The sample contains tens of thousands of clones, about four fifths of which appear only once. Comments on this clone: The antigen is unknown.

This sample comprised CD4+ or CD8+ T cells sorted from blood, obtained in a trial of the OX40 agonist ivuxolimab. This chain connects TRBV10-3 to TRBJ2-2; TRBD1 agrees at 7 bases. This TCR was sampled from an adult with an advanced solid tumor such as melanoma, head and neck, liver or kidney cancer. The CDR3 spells CAIRDSVLPGELFF. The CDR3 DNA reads TGTGCCATCCGGGACAGTGTTCTCCCCGGGGAGCTGTTTTTT.